These T cell receptor beta chains were read from a single sample in a study of T cell clones after liver transplantation. Repertoires were generated with immunoSEQ multiplex PCR, while TCRdb's copy carries only in-frame clones and drops some. This table holds about 71,000 clones, roughly 80% found once. Here the sequenced sample was CD4+ T cells from blood, taken 12 months after liver transplant. The receptors come from a human patient who received a liver transplant. Certain T cells may be donor cells from the graft. The CDR3 runs from the conserved cysteine through the conserved F or W. D genes are given only for firm matches.

.	TRBV2	TRBJ2-7	CASSDAGYEQYF
TRBD1	TRBV7-9	TRBJ2-1	CASSSTGQGQFF
TRBD2	TRBV13	TRBJ2-5	CASSSGLGETQYF
.	TRBV5-1	TRBJ1-2	CASSFEGGYGYTF
.	TRBV7-9	TRBJ1-2	CASSLRATGGYGYTF
.	TRBV9	TRBJ1-5	CASSVGGVQPQHF
.	TRBV5-1	TRBJ2-7	CASSLGGVPEQYF
TRBD2	TRBV7-3	TRBJ2-1	CASSFLAGERNEQFF
.	TRBV28	TRBJ2-5	CASSYGGGQTQYF
TRBD2	TRBV5-1	TRBJ2-1	CASSTSGTSLAREQFF
.	TRBV9	TRBJ2-4	CASSVGGDAKNIQYF
TRBD1	TRBV18	TRBJ1-3	CASSPDRDSLQFGTIYF
.	TRBV11-2	TRBJ2-7	CASSSLRSQPPYEQYF
.	TRBV5-1	TRBJ1-1	CASSPPTLNTEAFF
.	TRBV28	TRBJ2-7	CASRRAGGWFEQYF
TRBD2	TRBV30	TRBJ2-1	CAWSSGTSGRNRGSYNEQFF